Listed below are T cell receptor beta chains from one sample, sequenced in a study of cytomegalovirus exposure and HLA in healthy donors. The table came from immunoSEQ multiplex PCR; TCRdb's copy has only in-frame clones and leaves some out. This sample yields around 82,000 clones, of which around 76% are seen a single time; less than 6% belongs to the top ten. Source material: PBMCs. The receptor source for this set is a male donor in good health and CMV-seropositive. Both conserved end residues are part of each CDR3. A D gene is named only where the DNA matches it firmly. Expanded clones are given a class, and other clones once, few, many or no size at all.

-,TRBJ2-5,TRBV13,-,TGTGCCAGCAGACGCATGGGGGCTCAGGTTGTTGAGACCCAGTACTTC,CASRRMGAQVVETQYF
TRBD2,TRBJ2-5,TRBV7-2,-,TGTGCCAGCAGCTTAGCGGGAGGGAACCAAGAGACCCAGTACTTC,CASSLAGGNQETQYF
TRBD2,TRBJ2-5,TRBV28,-,TGTGCCAGCAGTTTACCAGCGGGAGTAAGGGAGACCCAGTACTTC,CASSLPAGVRETQYF
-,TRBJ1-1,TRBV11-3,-,TGTGCCAGCAGCCCCACGGACGGGGACACTGAAGCTTTCTTT,CASSPTDGDTEAFF
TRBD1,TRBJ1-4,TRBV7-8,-,TGTGCCAGCAGCTTACCCCAAGGGGGCCCTTTCAGTGAAAAACTGTTTTTT,CASSLPQGGPFSEKLFF
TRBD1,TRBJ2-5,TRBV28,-,TGTGCCAGCAGTTTGAGGGGGCGAGAGACCCAGTACTTC,CASSLRGRETQYF
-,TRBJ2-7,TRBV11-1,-,TGTGCCAGCAGCCCACAGGGTTACGAGCAGTACTTC,CASSPQGYEQYF
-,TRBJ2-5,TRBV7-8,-,TGTGCCAGCAGCTTACCCCCATTACTACAAGAGACCCAGTACTTC,CASSLPPLLQETQYF
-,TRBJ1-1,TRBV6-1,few,TGTGCCAGCACCTGGGGCGCAGGGAACACTGAAGCTTTCTTT,CASTWGAGNTEAFF
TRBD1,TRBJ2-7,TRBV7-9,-,TGTGCCAGCAGCTCGACAGGGTGGTTGAAAGAGCAGTACTTC,CASSSTGWLKEQYF
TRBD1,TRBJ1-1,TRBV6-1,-,TGTGCCAGCAGTGTGGGACAGGGGGCGCGGAACACTGAAGCTTTCTTT,CASSVGQGARNTEAFF
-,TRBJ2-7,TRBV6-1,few,TGTGCCAGCAGTAACAGGGATCCCTACGAGCAGTACTTC,CASSNRDPYEQYF
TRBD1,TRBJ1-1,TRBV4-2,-,TGTGCCAGCAGCCAAGCCCGAGGGACAGGGGTGGGGAACACTGAAGCTTTCTTT,CASSQARGTGVGNTEAFF
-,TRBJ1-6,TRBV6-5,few,TGTGCCAGCAGTTTAGGTTGGAGGTATTCACCCCTCCACTTT,CASSLGWRYSPLHF
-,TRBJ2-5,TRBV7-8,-,TGTGCCAGCAGCTTAGGGCTAGCGCAAGAGACCCAGTACTTC,CASSLGLAQETQYF
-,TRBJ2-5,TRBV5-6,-,TGTGCCAGCAGCTTGGAGTGGGGAGAGCAGTACTTC,CASSLEWGEQYF
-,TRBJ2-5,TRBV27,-,TGTGCCAGCAGCCCCCGGGAGTCGTCGGAGACCCAGTACTTC,CASSPRESSETQYF
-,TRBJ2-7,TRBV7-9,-,TGTTCCAGCAGCTTAGCGCCTATTTTGCTTTCTACTGGGCTCGAGCAGTACTTC,CSSSLAPILLSTGLEQYF
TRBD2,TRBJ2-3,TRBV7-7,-,TGTGCCAGCAGCCCGGGACTAGCGGGGCCCACAGATACGCAGTATTTT,CASSPGLAGPTDTQYF
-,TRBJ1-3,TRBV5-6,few,TGTGCCAGCAGCAAGGACAGCTCTGGAAACACCATATATTTT,CASSKDSSGNTIYF
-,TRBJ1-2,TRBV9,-,TGTGCCAGCAGCCCTTATGAGGGGGGGATCTATGGCTACACCTTC,CASSPYEGGIYGYTF
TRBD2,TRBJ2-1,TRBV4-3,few,TGCGCCAGCAGCCAAGTTACTAGCGGGCGATACAATGAGCAGTTCTTC,CASSQVTSGRYNEQFF
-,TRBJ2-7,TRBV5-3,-,TGTGCCAGAAGCAGGAACAGTTACTACGAGCAGTACTTC,CARSRNSYYEQYF
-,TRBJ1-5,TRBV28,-,TGTGCCAGCAGTCTACTATTGTCCACCTATAGCAATCAGCCCCAGCATTTT,CASSLLLSTYSNQPQHF
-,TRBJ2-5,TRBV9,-,TGTGCCAGCAGCGTGTTCGGGGGAGAGGGTCAAGAGACCCAGTACTTC,CASSVFGGEGQETQYF
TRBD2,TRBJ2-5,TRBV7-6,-,TGTGCCAGCAGCCCAAAAGCGGGGTACCAAGAGACCCAGTACTTC,CASSPKAGYQETQYF
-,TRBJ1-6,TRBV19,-,TGTGCCAGTAGTATAGACGGGAGACCCTATAATTCACCCCTCCACTTT,CASSIDGRPYNSPLHF
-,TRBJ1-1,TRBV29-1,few,TGCACGGGGGGGAGAGACGCGCCCGAAGCTTTCTTT,CTGGRDAPEAFF
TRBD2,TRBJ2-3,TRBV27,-,TGTGCCAGCAGGCTTGCTAGCGGGGGGCACTCTAGGGATACGCAGTATTTT,CASRLASGGHSRDTQYF
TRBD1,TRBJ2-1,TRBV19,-,TGTGCCAGTAGTATATCCCGGACAGGGGGCGGTGAGCAGTTCTTC,CASSISRTGGGEQFF
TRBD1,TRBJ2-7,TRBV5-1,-,TGCGCCAGCAGCTTGCGACAGGGTGCCTACGAGCAGTACTTC,CASSLRQGAYEQYF
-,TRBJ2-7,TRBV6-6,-,TGTGCCAGCAGTCCGAGACAGCTAACTACCTACGAGCAGTACTTC,CASSPRQLTTYEQYF
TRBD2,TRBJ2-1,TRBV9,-,TGTGCCAGCAGCGTAATCGGGGATCTAGCGGGAGTGGGGGAGCAGTTCTTC,CASSVIGDLAGVGEQFF
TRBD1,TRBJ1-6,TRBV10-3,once,TGTGCCATTAGTGACCCGGGACGGGGGACAGATTCACCCCTCCACTTT,CAISDPGRGTDSPLHF
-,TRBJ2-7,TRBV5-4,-,TGTGCCAGCAGCCTTATGGGAGCCTACGAGCAGTACTTC,CASSLMGAYEQYF
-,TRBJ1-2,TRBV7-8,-,TGTGCCAGCAGCTTACAGAGGGGAGGGGACTACACCTTC,CASSLQRGGDYTF
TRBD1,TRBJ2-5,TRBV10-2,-,TGCGCCACCAGTTCTGACAGGGCAGTGGAGACCCAGTACTTC,CATSSDRAVETQYF
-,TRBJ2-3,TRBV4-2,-,TGTGCCAGCAGCCAAGAAAATGCACCCAGGGTTACGCAGTATTTT,CASSQENAPRVTQYF
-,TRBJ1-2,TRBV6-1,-,TGTGCAAGGGGTCATTTCGTTCGATGGGGCTACACCTTC,CARGHFVRWGYTF
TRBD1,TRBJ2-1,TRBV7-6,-,TGTGCCAGCAGCCTGTCGGGACAGGGGGCAGTTGAGCAGTTCTTC,CASSLSGQGAVEQFF